The next 14 T cell receptor beta chains were all read from a single sample in a study of blood T cell repertoires in COVID-19. Libraries were prepared by immunoSEQ multiplex PCR; TCRdb keeps only in-frame clonotypes and omits some of them. The sample has 250,000 to 350,000 clones, 89% seen once. Sequencing used peripheral blood. All receptors come from a woman in her fifties or sixties with acute or convalescent COVID-19.

This chain connects TRBV4-1 to TRBJ2-1, with 7 bases lining up with TRBD1. CDR3 size: 15 residues. Germline V gene sequence: CDR1 MGHRA, CDR2 YSYEKL. V lost 1 base and J lost 5; bases outside the gene matches: 5. The CDR3 coding sequence is TGCGCCAGCAGCCAAGCCCAGGGGGTCAACAATGAGCAGTTCTTC. This encodes CASSQAQGVNNEQFF.

The chain uses TRBV5-5 and TRBJ2-1, with 9 bases that match TRBD2. With V trimmed by 1 base and J by 1 base, 6 bases remained unmatched. The CDR3 consists of 17 residues. Germline V gene lookup returns CDR1 SGHKS and CDR2 YYEKEE (reference sequence). CDR3 nucleotides: TGTGCCAGCAGCTTGAGCGGGGGGACTCGATCCTACAATGAGCAGTTCTTC. Its protein is CASSLSGGTRSYNEQFF.

The chain combines TRBV21-1 with TRBJ1-1; no check of the table's D call, TRBD1, against the DNA was made. TRBV21-1 has pseudogene status. This CDR3 region has 14 residues. The CDR3 DNA reads TGTGCCAGCAGCAAAGAGGCCCCAGGCACTGAAGCTTTCTTT. Amino acids: CASSKEAPGTEAFF.

The chain links TRBV11-2 to TRBJ1-6; no definite D call. V lost 1 base and J 17 bases, leaving 12 bases between the germline ends. The CDR3 has 12 residues. CDR1 is SGHAT, CDR2 FQNNGV, per germline. As DNA, the CDR3 is TGTGCCAGCAGCTTAGTGGGATCCGGGGTCCACTTT. Its protein is CASSLVGSGVHF.

This chain links TRBV24-1 with TRBJ1-2, with 7 bases fitting TRBD1. V was clipped by 8 bases and J by 7 bases; unmatched bases: 9. This CDR3 contains 13 residues. The V gene's germline CDR1 is KGHDR and CDR2 SFDVKD. CDR3 bases: TGTGCCACCAAGCCGGGACAGTTGGGTGGCTACACCTTC. Amino acids: CATKPGQLGGYTF.

The chain employs TRBV7-3 and TRBJ2-3, with 15 bases lining up with TRBD2. V lost 4 bases to trimming and J lost 5 bases; unmatched junction nucleotides: 4. Germline lookup yields CDR1 SGHTA and CDR2 FQGTGA. The CDR3 spans 16 residues. CDR3 protein: CASSSGLAGGLDTQYF. The CDR3 region has the DNA TGTGCCAGCAGCTCGGGACTAGCGGGGGGATTAGATACGCAGTATTTT.

The chain links TRBV13 to TRBJ1-2; no reliable D call. V lost 1 base to trimming and J lost 0 bases, with 12 bases between them. This CDR3 region has 16 residues. From germline, CDR1 is PRHDT and CDR2 FYEKMQ (reference sequence). CDR3 protein: CASSLARVVSNYGYTF. The CDR3 DNA reads TGTGCCAGCAGCTTAGCGAGAGTTGTGTCTAACTATGGCTACACCTTC. The complete variable domain, with remaining parts taken from reference TRBV13 and TRBJ1-2, reads AAGVIQSPRHLIKEKRETATLKCYPIPRHDTVYWYQQGPGQDPQFLISFYEKMQSDKGSIPDRFSAQQFSDYHSELNMSSLELGDSALYFCASSLARVVSNYGYTFGSGTRLTVV.

Here the CDR3 DNA reads TGTGCCAGCAGTGAACAGGGCTGGGGCACCGGGGAGCTGTTTTTT. Residues: CASSEQGWGTGELFF. The chain links TRBV2 to TRBJ2-2, with a weak D call TRBD1 (5 bases). Germline-derived CDR1 and CDR2 are SNHLY and FYNNEI. Trimming removed 2 bases from V and 4 bases from J, with 11 bases in between. This CDR3 has 15 amino acids.

V usage is TRBV7-6 and J usage is TRBJ2-7, with 7 bases fitting TRBD1. The J segment lost 5 bases and the V segment lost 5 bases, leaving 12 bases of the junction unmatched. The CDR3 is 15 amino acids. Looked up from germline, CDR1 is SGHVS and CDR2 is FNYEAQ. CDR3 loop: CASSPEWGTVDEQYF. The CDR3 nucleotides read TGTGCCAGCAGCCCTGAATGGGGGACAGTTGACGAGCAGTACTTC.

The chain has TRBV6-2 or TRBV6-3 and TRBJ2-7; TRBD1 is a possible D gene (5 bases). The length of the CDR3 is 13 residues. V lost 5 bases to trimming and J lost 3 bases, with 11 bases between them. Germline lookup yields CDR1 MNHEY and CDR2 SVGEGT. The CDR3 loop is CASSTGIGYEQYF. For the CDR3, the DNA is TGTGCCAGCAGTACAGGAATAGGCTACGAGCAGTACTTC.

The chain combines TRBV19 with TRBJ2-7; 8 bases are a match to TRBD2. This CDR3 has 16 residues. CDR1 and CDR2 from the germline V gene are LNHDA and SQIVND (reference sequence). V trimming: 7 bases; J trimming: 0 bases; junction bases outside the gene matches: 11. CDR3 nucleotide sequence: TGTGCCAGTACTAGGGGAGCGGGGGCTAGCTCCTACGAGCAGTACTTC. Encoded protein: CASTRGAGASSYEQYF.

V and J are TRBV6-2 or TRBV6-3 and TRBJ2-5, with D possibly TRBD2 on 6 matching bases. This CDR3 contains 14 residues. Germline V CDR1 and CDR2: MNHEY, SVGEGT. Trimming pared 4 bases from V and 5 bases from J, leaving 14 bases between. The CDR3 DNA is TGTGCCAGCAGTTTGACTAGTCCCCGGGAGACCCAGTACTTC. This codes for CASSLTSPRETQYF.

This clone was seen only once. The chain carries TRBV19 and TRBJ2-3, with D possibly matching TRBD1 (6 bases). Germline loops: CDR1 LNHDA, CDR2 SQIVND (reference sequence). Trimming stripped 3 bases from V and 2 bases from J, with 15 bases between. This CDR3 comprises 16 residues. This chain's CDR3 is CASSISWQGNTDTQYF. As DNA, the CDR3 is TGTGCCAGTAGTATTTCTTGGCAGGGGAACACAGATACGCAGTATTTT.

The rearrangement links TRBV14 to TRBJ1-2; 7 bases fit TRBD1. Germline CDR1 SGHDN, CDR2 FVKESK. The length of the CDR3 is 18 residues. V lost 4 bases and J lost 4; bases outside the gene matches: 18. CDR3 DNA sequence: TGTGCCAGCAGCCGAAGTCCCGGGACAGTGGAGGCGGTCTATGGCTACACCTTC. This sequence encodes CASSRSPGTVEAVYGYTF.